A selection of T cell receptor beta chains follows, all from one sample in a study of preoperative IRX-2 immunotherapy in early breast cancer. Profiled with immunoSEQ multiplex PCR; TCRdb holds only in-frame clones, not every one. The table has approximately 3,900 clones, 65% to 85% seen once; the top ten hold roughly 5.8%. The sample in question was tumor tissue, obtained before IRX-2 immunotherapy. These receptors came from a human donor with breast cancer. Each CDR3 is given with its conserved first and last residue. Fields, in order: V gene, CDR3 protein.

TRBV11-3	CASSPSTSGRLNEQFF
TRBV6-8	CASVAPGTGDYGYTF
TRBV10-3	CAISEGQGGDQPQHF
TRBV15	CATSLGGQGALYGYTF
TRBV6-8	CAISGRQIFRDRDPYEQYF
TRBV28	CASSFYGDNQPQHF
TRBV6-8	CASSSAYGELFF
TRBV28	CASIPPHQRYLQETQYF
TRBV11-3	CASSPSGGSYVNNEQFF
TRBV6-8	CASSGTTAVGETQYF
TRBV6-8	CASTPGGRIAGYTF
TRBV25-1	CASSANLNTEAFF
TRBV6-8	CASSPQGAHTEAFF
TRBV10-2	CASIANMNTEAFF
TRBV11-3	CASSLTSGGTNTGELFF
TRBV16	CASSPGAEQFF
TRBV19	CASRLHGGELFF
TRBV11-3	CASSLGGRRNEQFF
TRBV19	CATYRGTAGNTIYF
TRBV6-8	CASRRHTGTLNEKLFF
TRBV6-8	CASPEGNTGELFF
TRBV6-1	CASSEALGQGAYEQYF
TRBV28	CASTPQVYSNQPQHF
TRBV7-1	CASSSLTGYGYTF
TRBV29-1	CSVDQGAREQFF
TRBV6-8	CASSYGSQLELFF
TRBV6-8	CASSYGTGANTEAFF
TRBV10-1	CASSESWDTEAFF
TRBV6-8	CASTAGGLDEAFF
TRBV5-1	CASSLPRDYYNEQFF
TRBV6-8	CASSVGGGFEAFF
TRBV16	CASSLRTGSNYGYTF
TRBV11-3	CASSPRTSGSSETQYF
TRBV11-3	CASSPIGTGAEQYF
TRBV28	CASSSGLRTSGRRETQYF
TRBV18	CASSPPTSYEQYF
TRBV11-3	CASSLAIGGPYEQYF
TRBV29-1	CSVAYGAGVTTGELFF
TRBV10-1	CASSESSGSTEAFF
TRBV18	CASSSGVGYNEQFF
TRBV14	CASSQVLGHNTEAFF
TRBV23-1	CASSQPGTSGTSGANVLTF
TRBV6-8	CASSYPTEAEQFF
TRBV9	CASRREQGSGTEAFF
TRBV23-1	CASSPRTSGSQETQYF
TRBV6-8	CATGGTASTDTQYF
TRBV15	CATSSLGWLAGVREQFF
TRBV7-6	CASRKTGSGYNEQFF
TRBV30	CAWSKDPHQPQHF
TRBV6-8	CASQLSTDTQYF
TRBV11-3	CASSPAGRGRNTEAFF
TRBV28	CASSPLYTSGRRAGELFF
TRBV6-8	CASSYYPVDTEAFF
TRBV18	CASSPEREGLYEQYF
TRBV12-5	CASGSGANTGELFF
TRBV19	CASSIGAVFHEQYF
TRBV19	CASSGLTGGYEQYF